This TCR beta chain came from a study of control samples from healthy donors and cancer patients. The V gene's germline CDR1 is MNHEY and CDR2 SMNVEV (reference sequence). The V and J ends lost 1 base and 0 bases respectively, with 10 bases between them. The CDR3 totals 15 residues. Sequenced by immunoSEQ multiplex PCR; TCRdb stores in-frame clones only, minus some. The table records about 140,000 clones, 91% of them present only once. V and J are TRBV27 and TRBJ2-7; a weak D match, TRBD2 (5 bases). This sequence originates from a man aged 18 to 35 in good health. Sequencing used blood. The CDR3 DNA follows: TGTGCCAGCAGTTTATTAAGGGAGAGCTCCTACGAGCAGTACTTC. The encoded protein is CASSLLRESSYEQYF.